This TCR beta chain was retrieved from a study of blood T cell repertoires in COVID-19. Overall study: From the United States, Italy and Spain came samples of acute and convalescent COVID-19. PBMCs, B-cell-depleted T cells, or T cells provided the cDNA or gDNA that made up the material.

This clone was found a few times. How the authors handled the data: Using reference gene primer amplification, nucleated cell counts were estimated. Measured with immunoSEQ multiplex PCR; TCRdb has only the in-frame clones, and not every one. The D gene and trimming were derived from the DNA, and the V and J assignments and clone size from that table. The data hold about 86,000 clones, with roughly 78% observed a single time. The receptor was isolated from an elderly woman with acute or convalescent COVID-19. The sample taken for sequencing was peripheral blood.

CDR3 protein: CASSRLGEMGNEQFF. The CDR3 DNA is TGTGCCAGCAGCCGTCTCGGGGAAATGGGGAATGAGCAGTTCTTC. This chain uses TRBV14 with TRBJ2-1; possible D gene TRBD2, 5 bases. The germline V gene has CDR1 SGHDN and CDR2 FVKESK. Trimming shortened V by 4 bases and J by 7 bases, and 17 bases separated the two germline ends. This CDR3 contains 15 residues.